A selection of T cell receptor beta chains follows, all from one sample in a study of neurological immune-mediated disorders. A single record per CDR3 protein comes from TCRdb applying MiXCR to the 5' RACE reads. The sample consists of about 50,000 distinct CDR3 sequences, about a tenth of them appearing once. The sample taken for sequencing was PBMCs. These receptor sequences come from a man aged 65 to 79 with HTLV-1-associated myelopathy (HAM/TSP). CDR3s include the opening cysteine and the closing phenylalanine or tryptophan. The D gene is left open where the match is weak. Clone sizes are given selectively: once, few, many, or a class where the clone is expanded.

CDR3 DNA: TGTGCCAGCAGCTCCACAACCCTAGTCCCTAGCGGGTTGGAGACCCAGTACTTC
CDR3 protein: CASSSTTLVPSGLETQYF
clone size: many
V gene: TRBV5-5
D gene: TRBD2
CDR3 length: 18
J gene: TRBJ2-5

CDR3 DNA: TGTGCCAGCAGCCTCTCCTACCAACAGGGCAGTGAGCAGTTCTTC
CDR3 protein: CASSLSYQQGSEQFF
clone size: many
V gene: TRBV7-9
D gene: -
CDR3 length: 15
J gene: TRBJ2-1

CDR3 DNA: TGTGCCAGCAGTCCTCGACAGGGGATCAACACCGGGGAGCTGTTTTTT
CDR3 protein: CASSPRQGINTGELFF
clone size: many
V gene: TRBV27
D gene: TRBD1
CDR3 length: 16
J gene: TRBJ2-2

CDR3 DNA: TGCAGCGTTCTGAGCCAGGGCACAGATACGCAGTATTTT
CDR3 protein: CSVLSQGTDTQYF
clone size: -
V gene: TRBV29-1
D gene: -
CDR3 length: 13
J gene: TRBJ2-3

CDR3 DNA: TGCAGTGCTGGGGGACAGGGGACCGCCTACGAGCAGTACTTC
CDR3 protein: CSAGGQGTAYEQYF
clone size: many
V gene: TRBV20-1
D gene: TRBD1
CDR3 length: 14
J gene: TRBJ2-7

CDR3 DNA: TGCGCCAGCAGCCAATCCAGCCGGTACAGCTCCTACGAGCAGTACTTC
CDR3 protein: CASSQSSRYSSYEQYF
clone size: -
V gene: TRBV4-1
D gene: -
CDR3 length: 16
J gene: TRBJ2-7

CDR3 DNA: TGTGCCAGCTCACCGGACACAACAGCTGAAAAACTGTTTTTT
CDR3 protein: CASSPDTTAEKLFF
clone size: few
V gene: TRBV18
D gene: -
CDR3 length: 14
J gene: TRBJ1-4

CDR3 DNA: TGTGCCAGCAGCTCCCATTCCCCTTCCCAAGAGACCCAGTACTTC
CDR3 protein: CASSSHSPSQETQYF
clone size: many
V gene: TRBV7-2
D gene: -
CDR3 length: 15
J gene: TRBJ2-5

CDR3 DNA: TGTGCCAGCAGCACTCTAGGGTCGCGGCTGGGAGGGGAGCTGTTTTTT
CDR3 protein: CASSTLGSRLGGELFF
clone size: many
V gene: TRBV7-2
D gene: -
CDR3 length: 16
J gene: TRBJ2-2

CDR3 DNA: TGTGCCAGCAGCCAGATTGGGTCGAACGAGCAGTACTTC
CDR3 protein: CASSQIGSNEQYF
clone size: many
V gene: TRBV7-2
D gene: -
CDR3 length: 13
J gene: TRBJ2-7

CDR3 DNA: TGCAGTGCTAGTCCCGGACAGGGTTATTTCGATGAGCAGTTCTTC
CDR3 protein: CSASPGQGYFDEQFF
clone size: many
V gene: TRBV20-1
D gene: TRBD1
CDR3 length: 15
J gene: TRBJ2-1

CDR3 DNA: TGTGCCAGCAGTCTGGGACTAGCGGGAGCACTGTACTTC
CDR3 protein: CASSLGLAGALYF
clone size: many
V gene: TRBV27
D gene: TRBD2
CDR3 length: 13
J gene: TRBJ2-5

CDR3 DNA: TGTGCCAGCTCCCTACTAGGGACTAGCGGGAGGTCCGATCCTCCGAGCTCCTACAATGAGCAGTTCTTC
CDR3 protein: CASSLLGTSGRSDPPSSYNEQFF
clone size: many
V gene: TRBV18
D gene: TRBD2
CDR3 length: 23
J gene: TRBJ2-1

CDR3 DNA: TGTGCCAGCAGCGCCTCTCCCCGGACTGGCGGGAGGGGTTACGAGCAGTACTTC
CDR3 protein: CASSASPRTGGRGYEQYF
clone size: medium-sized
V gene: TRBV7-3
D gene: TRBD2
CDR3 length: 18
J gene: TRBJ2-7

CDR3 DNA: TGCAGTACTAGCGATCCGGGACTAGCGGGATTTACGCAGTATTTT
CDR3 protein: CSTSDPGLAGFTQYF
clone size: -
V gene: TRBV20-1
D gene: TRBD2
CDR3 length: 15
J gene: TRBJ2-3

CDR3 DNA: TGTGCCAGCAGTTACCGTGGCGGGAGTTTCGAGCAGTACTTC
CDR3 protein: CASSYRGGSFEQYF
clone size: many
V gene: TRBV6-2/TRBV6-3
D gene: TRBD2
CDR3 length: 14
J gene: TRBJ2-7

CDR3 DNA: TGCAGTGCTAGGGTCGCCCCCTACGAGCAGTACTTC
CDR3 protein: CSARVAPYEQYF
clone size: many
V gene: TRBV20-1
D gene: -
CDR3 length: 12
J gene: TRBJ2-7

CDR3 DNA: TGTGCCAGCAGTTTCCGACTTACCTACGAGCAGTACTTC
CDR3 protein: CASSFRLTYEQYF
clone size: many
V gene: TRBV12-3/TRBV12-4
D gene: -
CDR3 length: 13
J gene: TRBJ2-7

CDR3 DNA: TGTGCCAGCAGCCTCTCGACAGGTGAGGCTTTCTTT
CDR3 protein: CASSLSTGEAFF
clone size: many
V gene: TRBV7-9
D gene: -
CDR3 length: 12
J gene: TRBJ1-1

CDR3 DNA: TGCGCCAGCAGCCACACACTTTTAGAGACCCAGTACTTC
CDR3 protein: CASSHTLLETQYF
clone size: many
V gene: TRBV4-1
D gene: -
CDR3 length: 13
J gene: TRBJ2-5

CDR3 DNA: TGCAGTGCCCCGTCCCCTAGCGGGAGCCCCTACGAGCAGTACTTC
CDR3 protein: CSAPSPSGSPYEQYF
clone size: many
V gene: TRBV20-1
D gene: TRBD2
CDR3 length: 15
J gene: TRBJ2-7

CDR3 DNA: TGCAGTGTTCTCAATCATGGGTGGGCGGAGACCCAGTACTTC
CDR3 protein: CSVLNHGWAETQYF
clone size: many
V gene: TRBV20-1
D gene: -
CDR3 length: 14
J gene: TRBJ2-5

CDR3 DNA: TGTGCCAGCAGCTCCCGTCCCCAAGAAACTAGCGGGAGGAGGTTTACCTACAATGAGCAGTTCTTC
CDR3 protein: CASSSRPQETSGRRFTYNEQFF
clone size: many
V gene: TRBV6-1
D gene: TRBD2
CDR3 length: 22
J gene: TRBJ2-1

CDR3 DNA: TGTGCCAGCAAACAGGGGACCGAACAAGAGACCCAGTACTTC
CDR3 protein: CASKQGTEQETQYF
clone size: many
V gene: TRBV28
D gene: TRBD1
CDR3 length: 14
J gene: TRBJ2-5

CDR3 DNA: TGTGCCAGCAGCATCGGGACTAGCGGCCTCTCCTACGAGCAGTACTTC
CDR3 protein: CASSIGTSGLSYEQYF
clone size: many
V gene: TRBV7-2
D gene: TRBD2
CDR3 length: 16
J gene: TRBJ2-7

CDR3 DNA: TGTGCCAGCAAGGCGGGCGGGGGGGGCCACGAGCAGTACTTC
CDR3 protein: CASKAGGGGHEQYF
clone size: few
V gene: TRBV28
D gene: TRBD2
CDR3 length: 14
J gene: TRBJ2-7

CDR3 DNA: TGTGCCAGCAGCTTAGTCGCGGGAGGGCGTGAGCAGTTCTTC
CDR3 protein: CASSLVAGGREQFF
clone size: many
V gene: TRBV7-6
D gene: TRBD2
CDR3 length: 14
J gene: TRBJ2-1

CDR3 DNA: TGCAGCGTTGGAGGGGTTAATGAGCAGTTCTTC
CDR3 protein: CSVGGVNEQFF
clone size: -
V gene: TRBV29-1
D gene: -
CDR3 length: 11
J gene: TRBJ2-1

CDR3 DNA: TGTGCCAGCAGCTTGTACGCAGGGGGCATCAACGAGCAGTACTTC
CDR3 protein: CASSLYAGGINEQYF
clone size: medium-sized
V gene: TRBV5-5
D gene: TRBD1
CDR3 length: 15
J gene: TRBJ2-7

CDR3 DNA: TGTGCCAGCAGCCCGGACTACCTCCGCACAGATACGCAGTATTTT
CDR3 protein: CASSPDYLRTDTQYF
clone size: many
V gene: TRBV7-2
D gene: -
CDR3 length: 15
J gene: TRBJ2-3

CDR3 DNA: TGTGCCAGCAGCCCGATGACCTACGAGCAGTACTTC
CDR3 protein: CASSPMTYEQYF
clone size: many
V gene: TRBV7-9
D gene: -
CDR3 length: 12
J gene: TRBJ2-7

CDR3 DNA: TGCAGTGCGTCGGACAGGGCCTACGAGCAGTACTTC
CDR3 protein: CSASDRAYEQYF
clone size: many
V gene: TRBV20-1
D gene: TRBD1
CDR3 length: 12
J gene: TRBJ2-7

CDR3 DNA: TGTGCCCTGCTTGGGGCAATGAGTGAGCAGTTCTTC
CDR3 protein: CALLGAMSEQFF
clone size: -
V gene: TRBV7-9
D gene: -
CDR3 length: 12
J gene: TRBJ2-1

CDR3 DNA: TGTGCCAGCAGGCCCGGGACAGGGGGTGTCAATGAGCAGTTCTTC
CDR3 protein: CASRPGTGGVNEQFF
clone size: many
V gene: TRBV28
D gene: TRBD1
CDR3 length: 15
J gene: TRBJ2-1

CDR3 DNA: TGCAGTGCTAGACTAGGGCTGAACCAAGAGACCCAGTACTTC
CDR3 protein: CSARLGLNQETQYF
clone size: medium-sized
V gene: TRBV20-1
D gene: -
CDR3 length: 14
J gene: TRBJ2-5